These 16 T cell receptor beta chains were sequenced from one sample in a study of blood T cell repertoires in COVID-19. Measured with immunoSEQ multiplex PCR; TCRdb has only the in-frame clones, and not every one. The sample holds 100,000 to 150,000 clones, roughly 84% seen once. The sequencing sample was made of peripheral blood. Receptors originate from a woman older than 75 with acute or convalescent COVID-19.

The chain has TRBV29-1 and TRBJ2-3; D possibly corresponds to TRBD1 (6 bases). Trimming pared 6 bases from V and 8 bases from J, leaving 18 bases between. This CDR3 is built from 13 residues. Germline lookup yields CDR1 SQVTM and CDR2 ANQGSEA. This chain's CDR3 is CSVRTELTGTQYF. Written as DNA, the CDR3 is TGCAGCGTACGGACAGAGCTCACGGGTACGCAGTATTTT.

The chain is built from TRBV7-3 and TRBJ2-7; 7 nucleotides line up with TRBD2. V was pared by 5 bases and J by 5 bases, with 9 bases of the junction left unmatched. Germline lookup yields CDR1 SGHTA and CDR2 FQGTGA. The CDR3 sequence is 14 residues long. CDR3: CASSPGREGNEQYF. The CDR3 DNA follows: TGTGCCAGCAGCCCGGGGAGGGAGGGGAACGAGCAGTACTTC.

V usage is TRBV5-1 and J usage is TRBJ2-3; the D gene is possibly TRBD1 (5 bases). Germline values: CDR1 SGHRS, CDR2 YFSETQ. Trimming removed 0 bases from V and 2 bases from J, with 10 bases in between. This CDR3 comprises 15 residues. CDR3 sequence (DNA): TGCGCCAGCAGCTTGGCCAGACAGTTCACAGATACGCAGTATTTT. Its protein product is CASSLARQFTDTQYF.

V and J are TRBV18 and TRBJ2-5; D ambiguous. Germline values: CDR1 KGHSH, CDR2 LQKENI. The CDR3 has 12 amino acids. The V end was cut by 6 bases, the J end by 0 bases, with 5 bases between. CDR3 protein: CASSQYQETQYF. The CDR3 DNA reads TGTGCCAGCTCTCAGTACCAAGAGACCCAGTACTTC.

The V and J genes are TRBV7-2 and TRBJ2-2, with D unresolved. V lost 2 bases and J lost 3, with 4 bases in between. The germline CDR1 and CDR2 sequences are SGHTA and FQGNSA. The CDR3 is 13 amino acids. CDR3 sequence (DNA): TGTGCCAGCAGCTTACGGTACACCGGGGAGCTGTTTTTT. The encoded protein is CASSLRYTGELFF.

The chain combines TRBV24-1 with TRBJ2-7; D may be TRBD2 (6 bases). From germline, CDR1 is KGHDR and CDR2 SFDVKD. This CDR3 is built from 13 residues. V was trimmed by 1 base and J by 6 bases, leaving 9 bases between them. In DNA form, the CDR3 reads TGTGCCACCAGTGATTTTTGGGGAGGCGAGCAGTACTTC. This codes for CATSDFWGGEQYF.

V is TRBV28 and J is TRBJ2-1, with 7 positions matching TRBD2. The CDR3 totals 16 residues. V dropped 5 bases and J dropped 4; count of bases not matched to a gene: 11. Germline CDR1 reads MDHEN; CDR2 reads SYDVKM. The CDR3 DNA reads TGTGCCAGCAGTGGGGGGAGCGGGGAAAGGTACAATGAGCAGTTCTTC. Amino acids: CASSGGSGERYNEQFF.

J is TRBJ1-5 and V is TRBV18; D remains ambiguous. The germline V gene has CDR1 KGHSH and CDR2 LQKENI. Trimming cost V 1 base and J 3 bases, with 10 bases left between them. The CDR3 length is 15 residues. The CDR3 sequence is CASSPREGDNQPQHF. CDR3 nucleotide sequence: TGTGCCAGCTCACCACGTGAGGGAGACAATCAGCCCCAGCATTTT.

V usage is TRBV27 and J usage is TRBJ2-1; 13 positions agree with TRBD2. This CDR3 has 14 amino acids. CDR1 MNHEY and CDR2 SMNVEV come from the germline V gene (reference sequence). The V and J ends lost 2 bases and 10 bases, in that order; junction bases with no gene match: 2. The CDR3 nucleotides are TGTGCCAGCAGTTTAGGGGGACTAGCGGGGGAGCAGTTCTTC. It translates to CASSLGGLAGEQFF.

J is TRBJ1-1 and V is TRBV6-5; 8 nucleotides align to TRBD1. Trimming at V came to 6 bases and at J to 4 bases, leaving 10 bases not matched to a gene. The length of the CDR3 is 15 residues. The germline gives CDR1 MNHEY, CDR2 SVGAGI. The CDR3 sequence is CASRRTGQGATEAFF. The CDR3 bases are TGTGCCAGCAGGCGAACAGGCCAGGGGGCCACTGAAGCTTTCTTT.

This clone appeared a single time. J is TRBJ2-7 and V is TRBV6-2 or TRBV6-3; D is possibly TRBD1 (7 bases). Germline CDR1 and CDR2: MNHEY and SVGEGT. V lost 0 bases to trimming and J lost 2 bases, with 11 bases between them. This CDR3 spans 15 amino acids. The CDR3 reads CASSYSGRGAYEQYF. CDR3 bases: TGTGCCAGCAGTTACTCTGGCAGGGGGGCCTACGAGCAGTACTTC.

This clone was counted a single time. The chain couples TRBV10-3 to TRBJ1-3; D gene ambiguous. Deletions cut 8 bases from V and 0 bases from J, with 11 bases between. Germline V gene sequence: CDR1 ENHRY, CDR2 SYGVKD. The CDR3 runs to 14 residues. The chain's CDR3 is CAISGLRSGNTIYF. The CDR3 nucleotides are TGTGCCATCTCGGGTTTACGCTCTGGAAACACCATATATTTT.

The CDR3 DNA follows: TGTGCCATCAGTGGGCAGCGGGGGAGCACAGATACGCAGTATTTT. Translation gives CAISGQRGSTDTQYF. The rearrangement joins TRBV10-3 to TRBJ2-3; 8 bases agree with TRBD2. CDR1 and CDR2 (germline): ENHRY, SYGVKD. This CDR3 has 15 residues. With V trimmed by 4 bases and J by 0 bases, 3 bases remained unmatched.

This clone was detected a few times. The chain couples TRBV7-3 to TRBJ2-1; D ambiguous. Between the trimmed V and J ends, which lost 0 bases and 2 bases, there was a span of 8 bases. Germline V gene data show CDR1 as SGHTA and CDR2 as FQGTGA. The CDR3 totals 15 residues. As DNA, the CDR3 is TGTGCCAGCAGCTTAACTGCTACTCCCTACAATGAGCAGTTCTTC. Translating it yields CASSLTATPYNEQFF.

V usage is TRBV27 and J usage is TRBJ1-2; 9 nucleotides align to TRBD1. Losses at the gene ends were 4 bases for V and 8 bases for J; bases not matched to a gene: 5. Per the germline V gene, CDR1 is MNHEY and CDR2 is SMNVEV (reference sequence). The CDR3 extends over 13 amino acids. CDR3 bases: TGTGCCAGCAGTTGGACAGGGGCAGGAGGCTACACCTTC. Protein product: CASSWTGAGGYTF.

The chain combines TRBV18 with TRBJ2-1, with TRBD2 identical over 7 bases. The CDR3 sequence is 15 residues long. J gave up 5 bases and V 1 base, and 5 bases lay outside the gene matches. Per the germline V gene, CDR1 is KGHSH and CDR2 is LQKENI. The CDR3 sequence is CASSPRMAGDNEQFF. The CDR3 DNA reads as TGTGCCAGCTCACCACGGATGGCGGGGGACAATGAGCAGTTCTTC.